These T cell receptor beta chains were read from a single sample in a study of regulatory T cells in long-lasting Graves disease. TCRdb processed the multiplex PCR reads anew with MiXCR; each CDR3 protein has one entry. Here the sample spans a few hundred thousand distinct CDR3 sequences, approximately 18% being singletons. These data also featured in a second study, about T cells in Graves' hyperthyroidism and ophthalmopathy.

The material was peripheral blood mononuclear cells (PBMCs), obtained at new diagnosis, from a patient treated with antithyroid drugs. These receptors were collected from a woman aged 25 to 45 with Graves disease. Each CDR3 is given with its conserved first and last residue. D genes are given only for firm matches. Clone size is shown for a subset of rows, as once, few, many or a class of expanded clone.

j_call v_call d_call clone_size cdr3_aa
TRBJ1-2 TRBV15 NA many CATSRDLGGSPYGYTF
TRBJ2-5 TRBV20-1 NA few CSARYPSGQGGIETQYF
TRBJ2-7 TRBV10-2 TRBD1 many CASSEGTDSYEQYF
TRBJ1-6 TRBV10-2 NA NA CASSEKNSPLHF
TRBJ2-1 TRBV18 NA few CASSPPEAGLEQFF
TRBJ2-1 TRBV10-3 NA few CAISGGENEQFF
TRBJ1-5 TRBV2 NA NA CASSLITGTQPQHF
TRBJ1-4 TRBV6-2/TRBV6-3 NA many CASSYEGLREKLFF
TRBJ1-1 TRBV29-1 NA many CSVGHLNTEAFF
TRBJ2-1 TRBV5-4 NA many CASSMPRDGGRDNEQFF
TRBJ2-1 TRBV9 TRBD1 many CASSVDGQGANEQFF
TRBJ1-1 TRBV6-1 NA many CASLLRGSEAFF
TRBJ1-1 TRBV18 TRBD1 many CASSRTQGARNTEAFF
TRBJ1-1 TRBV7-8 NA many CASSLALRTEAFF
TRBJ2-5 TRBV4-1 NA many CASSLLGGETQYF
TRBJ1-1 TRBV4-1 NA many CASSQVIVNTEAFF
TRBJ2-1 TRBV5-1 TRBD2 few CASSLPGLAGGNEQFF
NA TRBV6-5 TRBD1 few CASSYTRDRGETQYF
TRBJ1-6 TRBV4-1 NA NA CASTHVARQVNSPLHF
TRBJ1-5 TRBV20-1 NA many CSARQVGAGQPQHF
TRBJ1-1 TRBV7-6 TRBD1 many CASSLAGTGSGGTEAFF
TRBJ2-2 TRBV7-9 NA few CASSLVGGTGELFF
TRBJ1-5 TRBV12-3/TRBV12-4 TRBD1 NA CASSSSDRVTLPQHF
TRBJ1-5 TRBV27 NA many CASSSLIDVYSNQPQHF
TRBJ1-2 TRBV10-2 NA few CASSDSPRNYGYTF
TRBJ1-5 TRBV7-9 NA many CASSHTAGQPQHF
TRBJ2-3 TRBV28 NA NA CASSSPGRPKAYF
TRBJ2-7 TRBV13 TRBD2 many CASSLVGLLAGEYEQYF